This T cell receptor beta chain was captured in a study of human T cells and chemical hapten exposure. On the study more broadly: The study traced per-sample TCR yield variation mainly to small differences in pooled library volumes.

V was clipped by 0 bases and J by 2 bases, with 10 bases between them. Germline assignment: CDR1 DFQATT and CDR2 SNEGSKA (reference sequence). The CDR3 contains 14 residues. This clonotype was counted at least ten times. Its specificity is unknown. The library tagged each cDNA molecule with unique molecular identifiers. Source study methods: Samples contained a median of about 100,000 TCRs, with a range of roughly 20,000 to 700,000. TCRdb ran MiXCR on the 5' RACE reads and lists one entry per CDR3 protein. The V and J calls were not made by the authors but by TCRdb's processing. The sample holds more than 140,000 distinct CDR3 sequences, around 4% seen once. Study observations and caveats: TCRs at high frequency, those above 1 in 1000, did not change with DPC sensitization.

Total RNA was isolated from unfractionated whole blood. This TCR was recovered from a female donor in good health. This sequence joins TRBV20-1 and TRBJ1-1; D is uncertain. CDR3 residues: CSAREGSVNTEAFF. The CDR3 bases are TGCAGTGCTAGAGAGGGGAGTGTAAACACTGAAGCTTTCTTT.